Given below is one T cell receptor beta chain in context. Its antigen is undetermined. Profiled with immunoSEQ multiplex PCR; TCRdb holds only in-frame clones, not every one. The repertoire holds more than 45,000 clones, with approximately 83% as singletons. These data are taken from a study of OX40 agonist ivuxolimab in advanced cancers. Overall study results and limits: Individuals who were partial responders at 0.1-3.0 mg/kg had clonal expansion that ranked among the lowest.

It was autoimmune disease history or systemic immunosuppression that excluded patients. From germline, CDR1 is SNHLY and CDR2 FYNNEI. There are 14 residues in the CDR3. The V and J ends lost 8 bases and 4 bases, in that order; junction bases with no gene match: 11. Source: CD4+ or CD8+ T cells sorted from blood, taken in a trial of the OX40 agonist ivuxolimab. The TCR comes from an adult with an advanced solid tumor such as melanoma, head and neck, liver or kidney cancer. The chain is built from TRBV2 and TRBJ2-7; TRBD1 matches at 7 bases. In DNA, the CDR3 is TGTGCCAGCCAAGGGAAGGGACAGACATACGAGCAGTACTTC. It is translated as CASQGKGQTYEQYF.